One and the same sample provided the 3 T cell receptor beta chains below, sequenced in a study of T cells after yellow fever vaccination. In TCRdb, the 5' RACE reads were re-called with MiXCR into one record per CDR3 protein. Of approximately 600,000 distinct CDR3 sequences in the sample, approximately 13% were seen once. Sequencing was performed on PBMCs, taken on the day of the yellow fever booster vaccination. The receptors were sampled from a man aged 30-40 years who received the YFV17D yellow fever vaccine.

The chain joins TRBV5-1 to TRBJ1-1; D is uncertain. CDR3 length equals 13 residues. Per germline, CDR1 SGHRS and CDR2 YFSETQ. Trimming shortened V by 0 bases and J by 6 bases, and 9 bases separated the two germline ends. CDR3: CASSLETYSEAFF. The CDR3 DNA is TGCGCCAGCAGCTTGGAGACATACTCTGAAGCTTTCTTT. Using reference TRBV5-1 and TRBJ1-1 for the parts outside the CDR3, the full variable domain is KAGVTQTPRYLIKTRGQQVTLSCSPISGHRSVSWYQQTPGQGLQFLFEYFSETQRNKGNFPGRFSGRQFSNSRSEMNVSTLELGDSALYLCASSLETYSEAFFGQGTRLTVV.

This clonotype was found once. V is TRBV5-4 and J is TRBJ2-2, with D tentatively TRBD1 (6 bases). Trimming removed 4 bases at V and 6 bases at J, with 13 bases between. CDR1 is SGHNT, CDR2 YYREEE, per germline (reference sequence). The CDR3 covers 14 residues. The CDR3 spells CASSANRVPGELFF. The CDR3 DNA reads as TGTGCCAGCAGCGCAAACAGGGTTCCCGGGGAGCTGTTTTTT.

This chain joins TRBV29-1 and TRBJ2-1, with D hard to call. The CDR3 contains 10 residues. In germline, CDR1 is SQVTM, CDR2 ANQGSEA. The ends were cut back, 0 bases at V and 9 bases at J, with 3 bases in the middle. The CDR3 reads CSVEEGEQFF. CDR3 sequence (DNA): TGCAGCGTTGAAGAAGGTGAGCAGTTCTTC.